The clone carrying this TCR beta chain was seen a few times. Its target is not known. It was 9.5 to 10 milliliters of peripheral blood that were drawn from each donor. The sample originates from a study of blood T cells in healthy people across ages. The use of a sample-barcoded 5' primer and a J-beta primer mix characterized a second PCR of roughly 7 to 11 cycles. The authors tagged each cDNA molecule using a template-switch adaptor with 12 random nucleotides. At least 2.5 million CDR3-containing paired-end reads were obtained per sample. TCRdb re-analysed the 5' RACE reads in MiXCR, keeping a single row per CDR3 protein. The table shows about 640,000 distinct CDR3 sequences, with over 40% occurring only once. The CDR3 has 13 residues. Per germline, CDR1 KGHDR and CDR2 SFDVKD. V was trimmed by 6 bases and J by 5 bases, leaving 10 bases between them. Whole-study results and caveats: Per-million-T-cell TCR beta diversity fell roughly linearly with age.

The source is a man at least 80 years old in good health. Sequencing used blood. The chain combines TRBV24-1 with TRBJ2-1, with D possibly being TRBD2 (6 bases). CDR3 sequence: CATSSLANNEQFF. For the CDR3, the DNA is TGTGCCACCAGTAGTCTAGCGAACAATGAGCAGTTCTTC.